The clone carrying this T cell receptor beta chain was observed a handful of times. Antigen unknown. Trimming took off 5 bases at V and 7 bases at J, with 8 bases between the two ends. The CDR3 runs to 12 residues. Looked up from germline, CDR1 is SGHAT and CDR2 is FQNNGV. TCRdb processed the 5' RACE reads anew with MiXCR; each CDR3 protein has one entry. Found here are 250,000 to 300,000 distinct CDR3 sequences, roughly 16% of them singletons; the top ten hold about a fifth. These data come from a study of T-cell memory formation after mild COVID-19. The study, taken as a whole, reports: Pre-infection memory harbored some responding clones, suggesting cross-reactive memory joined.

The rearrangement joins TRBV11-2 to TRBJ2-2; tentative D call: TRBD2 (6 bases). The TCR comes from a man younger than 35 who had mild COVID-19 (a few samples of this study predate the infection). Cell type and time point are not known. Sequenced input: PBMCs or a T cell subset sorted from them (not recorded which). This CDR3 is CASSLARGELFF. The CDR3 DNA is TGTGCCAGCAGCCTAGCGCGCGGGGAGCTGTTTTTT.